The present T cell receptor (beta chain) was sequenced within a study of blood T cell repertoires in COVID-19 (dated by TCRdb to the early 2020s). Background for the entire study: Collaborator samples came from the United States, Italy and Spain and covered acute and convalescent phases of COVID-19. The repertoires were made available in a free public database intended to serve as a resource for research on the immune response to SARS-CoV-2. The samples were drawn from the first 160 participants of the ongoing ImmuneRACE study and from under 1,500 subjects provided by 6 global collaborators. The material from the prospective study consisted of cDNA or gDNA derived from T cells, B-cell-depleted T cells, or PBMCs. Sample metadata almost always included a de-identified subject ID, COVID-19 status, age in years and sex. Deeply sampled blood TCRbeta repertoires from subjects exposed to, actively infected with, or recovered from COVID-19 were included in the dataset. HLA class I and class II types, where available, came from metadata supplied by the sample provider rather than from assay-based typing. The full study reports these points: The quantity of clinical and demographic metadata differed by source and by participant and was supplied without curation.

Concerning this clone itself: This receptor's antigen is unknown. No base qualities exist here, and no much larger clone lies one base off it.

Each collaborating institution followed its own protocols to collect whole blood in K2EDTA tubes. For TCRbeta analysis, collaborators shipped samples in one of three forms: frozen whole blood, isolated PBMCs, or DNA extracted from either of those sample types. TCRbeta CDR3 regions were amplified from genomic DNA by means of the immunoSEQ Assay, a bias-controlled multiplex PCR. The paper's processing steps were these. Within the assay, amplification of reference gene primers was used to estimate how many nucleated cells each sample contained. To quantify the absolute abundance of each unique TCRbeta CDR3 rearrangement, sequence reads were collapsed and filtered. For each sample, productive Simpson clonality was calculated by taking the square root of Simpson's diversity index across productive rearrangements. The clones in this table, taken by TCRdb from immuneACCESS, are in-frame only. Not every clone is retained; where verified, under half of the shortfall comes from an unresolved V gene, and the cause of the rest is unknown. V and J calls and clone size are as listed in that table; D and trimming were resolved from the DNA. The sample table shows about 120,000 clones, and roughly 79% are seen once. The ten most abundant clones make up roughly 7% of the sample.

The germline V gene specifies SGHDN as CDR1 and FVKESK as CDR2. Here V drops 2 bases and J drops 6 bases, and the junction holds 16 bases not matched to any gene. Taken from cysteine to phenylalanine, the CDR3 has 20 residues. Only the CDR3 portion is preserved as DNA: 60 bases, with reading frame beginning at the first base. Input material: peripheral blood. This TCR derives from a man aged 65 to 85 with active or convalescent COVID-19. The chain uses TRBV14 and TRBJ2-3; 14 of the junction bases match TRBD2. The CDR3 here reads CASSQLPGLAGALPGDTQYF. The DNA sequence reads TGTGCCAGCAGCCAACTCCCGGGACTAGCGGGGGCCCTGCCCGGTGATACGCAGTATTTT.